Listed here are 20 T cell receptor beta chains from one sample, sequenced in a study of T and B cells in COVID-19 patients (TCRdb year 2020). The listed sequencing device is Illumina MiSeq. TRB rearrangements were amplified by multiplex PCR with BIOMED2 TRB-A/B primer pools. The public reads were reprocessed in TCRdb via fastp at Q25 and MiXCR, keeping in-frame beta chains. Rows are unified per CDR3 protein, each entry keeping the most common DNA and genes. The sample includes about 9,300 distinct CDR3 sequences, with about a third observed a single time. Clones ranked in the top ten supply about 50% of the sample. TRB repertoires were amplified using about 230-550 ng of genomic DNA isolated from blood. Material: blood. Source of these receptors: a human donor with active COVID-19.

The chain joins TRBV4-3 to TRBJ2-1; D gene unclear. Trimming took off 0 bases at V and 2 bases at J, with 8 bases between the two ends. Germline assignment: CDR1 LGHNA and CDR2 YSLEER. The CDR3 runs 15 residues. For the CDR3, the DNA is TGCGCCAGCAGCCAAGAGGGCGGAACCTACAATGAGCAGTTCTTC. As protein: CASSQEGGTYNEQFF.

The J gene is TRBJ1-3, the V gene TRBV4-1; 8 bases are a match to TRBD1. Germline assignment: CDR1 MGHRA and CDR2 YSYEKL. V was pared by 8 bases and J by 0 bases, with 9 bases of the junction left unmatched. The CDR3 is 16 residues long. The chain's CDR3 is CASDKGTGSSGNTIYF. As DNA, the CDR3 is TGCGCCAGCGACAAGGGGACAGGCAGCTCTGGAAACACCATATATTTT.

By proportion, this clonotype is medium-sized. The chain is built from TRBV19 and TRBJ2-2; no reliable D call. V dropped 2 bases and J dropped 8 bases, with 9 bases sitting between them. Germline CDR1 LNHDA, CDR2 SQIVND (reference sequence). The CDR3 loop spans 13 amino acids. The CDR3 nucleotides read TGTGCCAGTAGTATACGACAAAGTGGGGAGCTGTTTTTT. It is translated as CASSIRQSGELFF.

The table lists this clonotype with a few counts. The chain uses TRBV6-2 or TRBV6-3 and TRBJ1-4; TRBD1 matches 10 bases. This CDR3 is built from 16 residues. Germline V CDR1 and CDR2: MNHEY, SVGEGT. V shed 2 bases, J shed 0 bases, and the junction held 0 bases outside the gene matches. The CDR3 spells CASSYGTGATNEKLFF. CDR3 nucleotides: TGTGCCAGCAGTTACGGGACAGGGGCAACTAATGAAAAACTGTTTTTT.

The chain is built from TRBV11-3 and TRBJ1-5; the D gene is possibly TRBD1 (5 bases). CDR1 is SGHNT and CDR2 is YENEEA in the germline V gene. Trimming removed 5 bases from V and 3 bases from J, with 8 bases in between. CDR3 length: 13 amino acids. The CDR3 DNA is TGTGCCAGCAGCCGGGACTACAATCAGCCCCAGCATTTT. It translates to CASSRDYNQPQHF.

This clonotype was recorded a few times. This chain uses TRBV20-1 with TRBJ2-7; no definite D call. Looked up from germline, CDR1 is DFQATT and CDR2 is SNEGSKA (reference sequence). V dropped 5 bases and J dropped 0 bases, with 14 bases sitting between them. The CDR3 is made up of 14 amino acids. In DNA, the CDR3 is TGCAGTGCTCCCGACCTCACCCGCTCCTACGAGCAGTACTTC. The encoded protein is CSAPDLTRSYEQYF.

This sequence joins TRBV30 and TRBJ2-6; D remains ambiguous. CDR1 is GTSNPN and CDR2 is SVGIG in the germline V gene (reference sequence). This CDR3 is built from 17 residues. Trimming took 2 bases from V and 4 from J, leaving 18 bases between them. The CDR3 reads CAWSRTSICGGANVLTF. DNA of the CDR3: TGTGCCTGGAGTCGCACCAGTATCTGTGGAGGGGCCAACGTCCTGACTTTC.

This clonotype has only a few counts. DNA for the CDR3: TGTGCCAGCGGGATGGCAGTTCCCACAGATACGCAGTATTTT. Its protein is CASGMAVPTDTQYF. This sequence joins TRBV6-5 and TRBJ2-3; unclear D gene. V dropped 8 bases and J dropped 2 bases, with 14 bases sitting between them. Germline V gene sequence: CDR1 MNHEY, CDR2 SVGAGI. The CDR3 is made up of 14 amino acids.

The sample holds a few counts of this clonotype. The chain joins TRBV6-5 to TRBJ1-1; 7 bases align to TRBD1. The CDR3 consists of 14 residues. After removal of 9 bases from V and 11 bases from J, the junction contained 18 bases not matched to a gene. Germline values: CDR1 MNHEY, CDR2 SVGAGI. CDR3 in amino acids: CARERGRGFTGAFF. CDR3 DNA: TGTGCCAGGGAGAGGGGCAGGGGGTTTACTGGGGCTTTCTTT.

The V gene is TRBV6-5, the J gene TRBJ1-3, with D possibly matching TRBD1 (6 bases). The V and J ends lost 3 bases and 0 bases respectively, with 15 bases between them. CDR1 and CDR2 (germline): MNHEY, SVGAGI. The CDR3 extends over 17 amino acids. The DNA of the CDR3 is TGTGCCAGCAGTTATATGGCAGGGGCCATCTCTGGAAACACCATATATTTT. It yields the protein CASSYMAGAISGNTIYF.

The genes are TRBV10-3 and TRBJ2-7; D could derive from TRBD1 or TRBD2 (5 bases each). From germline, CDR1 is ENHRY and CDR2 SYGVKD. This CDR3 contains 15 residues. V was cut by 7 bases and J by 1 base, with 17 bases left in between. The CDR3: CAIMEGAGRSYEQYF. CDR3 DNA sequence: TGTGCCATCATGGAAGGGGCAGGGAGATCCTACGAGCAGTACTTC.

This clonotype ranks as medium-sized (0.01 to 0.1%). The chain carries TRBV5-5 and TRBJ1-6; maybe TRBD1 (6 bases). The germline V and J ends were trimmed by 1 base and 1 base, with 9 bases remaining between them. CDR1 and CDR2 from the germline V gene are SGHKS and YYEKEE (reference sequence). CDR3 length equals 16 residues. The CDR3 coding sequence is TGTGCCAGCAGCTTGACAGGGACATCCTATAATTCACCCCTCCACTTT. It is translated as CASSLTGTSYNSPLHF.

V gene TRBV27 combines with J gene TRBJ2-1, with 12 nucleotides matching TRBD2. The CDR3 sequence is 17 residues long. Trimming removed 5 bases from V and 6 bases from J; junction bases left unmatched: 11. CDR1 is MNHEY, CDR2 SMNVEV, per germline (reference sequence). The CDR3 reads CASSLFPGLAGGNEQFF. The CDR3 DNA reads as TGTGCCAGCAGTCTTTTCCCGGGACTAGCGGGCGGCAATGAGCAGTTCTTC.

Remarks on this clonotype: The junction departs from germline at one end; a sequencing error may be responsible. The chain combines TRBV4-2 with TRBJ2-3; the match to TRBD2 covers 7 bases. This CDR3 contains 13 residues. CDR1 is LGHNA and CDR2 is YNFKEQ in the germline V gene. CDR3 loop: CASSQDRSGVLDF. CDR3 bases: TGTGCCAGCAGCCAAGATCGCAGCGGGGTGCTGGATTTT.

This clonotype showed up just a few times. The chain combines TRBV30 with TRBJ1-1, with a possible D match to TRBD1 (6 bases). The CDR3 extends over 16 amino acids. Trimming took off 6 bases at V and 0 bases at J, with 20 bases between the two ends. Germline CDR1 reads GTSNPN; CDR2 reads SVGIG (reference sequence). This CDR3 reads CACLLLGGTVNTEAFF. The CDR3 DNA reads as TGTGCCTGCCTCCTCCTAGGGGGGACCGTGAACACTGAAGCTTTCTTT.

The chain uses TRBV27 and TRBJ1-1; D is undetermined. Trimming took 5 bases from V and 3 from J, leaving 19 bases between them. Germline assignment: CDR1 MNHEY and CDR2 SMNVEV (reference sequence). The CDR3 loop spans 16 amino acids. The CDR3 sequence is CASSPSGGRWDTEAFF. The CDR3 bases are TGTGCCAGCAGTCCCTCGGGAGGCCGCTGGGACACTGAAGCTTTCTTT.

The chain has TRBV19 and TRBJ1-2, with D possibly TRBD1 on 5 matching bases. Per germline, CDR1 LNHDA and CDR2 SQIVND (reference sequence). V lost 2 bases, J lost 3 bases, and 13 bases lay in between. The CDR3 has 15 residues. CDR3: CASSISHSGHYGYTF. The CDR3 bases are TGTGCCAGTAGTATATCCCATTCGGGGCACTATGGCTACACCTTC. The entire variable domain, with the rest obtained from reference TRBV19 and TRBJ1-2, is as follows: DGGITQSPKYLFRKEGQNVTLSCEQNLNHDAMYWYRQDPGQGLRLIYYSQIVNDFQKGDIAEGYSVSREKKESFPLTVTSAQKNPTAFYLCASSISHSGHYGYTFGSGTRLTVV.

By frequency in the sample, this clonotype is medium-sized. The J gene is TRBJ2-3, the V gene TRBV19; a weak D match, TRBD1 (6 bases). The CDR3 loop spans 15 amino acids. Germline V gene data show CDR1 as LNHDA and CDR2 as SQIVND (reference sequence). Between the trimmed V and J ends, which lost 6 bases and 5 bases, there was a span of 18 bases. This chain's CDR3 is CASSPQGRSGDTQYF. As DNA, the CDR3 is TGTGCCAGTAGCCCACAGGGACGGAGTGGAGATACGCAGTATTTT. Drawing the rest from reference TRBV19 and TRBJ2-3, the complete variable domain is DGGITQSPKYLFRKEGQNVTLSCEQNLNHDAMYWYRQDPGQGLRLIYYSQIVNDFQKGDIAEGYSVSREKKESFPLTVTSAQKNPTAFYLCASSPQGRSGDTQYFGPGTRLTVL.

The rearrangement joins TRBV20-1 to TRBJ1-5; D is unclear. This CDR3 has 13 amino acids. V lost 0 bases and J lost 9, with 12 bases in between. Germline V CDR1 and CDR2: DFQATT, SNEGSKA (reference sequence). The CDR3 nucleotides read TGCAGTGCTAGAGATTCCCCCTTAGGGCCCCAGCATTTT. It codes for CSARDSPLGPQHF.

Points on this clonotype: Mismatch with germline at one junction end may stem from a read error. The chain is built from TRBV7-2 and TRBJ2-7; 8 nucleotides agree with TRBD1. Germline V gives CDR1 SGHTA, CDR2 FQGNSA. The CDR3 spans 14 residues. CDR3 DNA sequence: TGTGCCAGCCGGAATCCCGGGACAGGACCAGTAGTGGACTTC. Residues: CASRNPGTGPVVDF.